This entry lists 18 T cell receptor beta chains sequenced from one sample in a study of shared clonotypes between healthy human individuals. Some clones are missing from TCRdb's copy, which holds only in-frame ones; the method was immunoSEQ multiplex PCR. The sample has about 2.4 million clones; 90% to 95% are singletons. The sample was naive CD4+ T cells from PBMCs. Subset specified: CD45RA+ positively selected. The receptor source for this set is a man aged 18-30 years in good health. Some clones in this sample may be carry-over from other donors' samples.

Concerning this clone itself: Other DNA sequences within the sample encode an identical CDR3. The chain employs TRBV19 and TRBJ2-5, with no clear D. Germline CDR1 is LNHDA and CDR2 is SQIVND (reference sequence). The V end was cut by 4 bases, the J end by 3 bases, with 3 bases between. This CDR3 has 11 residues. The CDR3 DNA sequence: TGTGCCAGTAGTACCGAAGAGACCCAGTACTTC. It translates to CASSTEETQYF.

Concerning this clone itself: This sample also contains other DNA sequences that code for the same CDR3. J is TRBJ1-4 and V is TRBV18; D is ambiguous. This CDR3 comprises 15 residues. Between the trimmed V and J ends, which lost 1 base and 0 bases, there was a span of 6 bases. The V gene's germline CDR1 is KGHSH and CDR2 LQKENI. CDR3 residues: CASSPQGATNEKLFF. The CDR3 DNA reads TGTGCCAGCTCACCACAGGGAGCAACTAATGAAAAACTGTTTTTT.

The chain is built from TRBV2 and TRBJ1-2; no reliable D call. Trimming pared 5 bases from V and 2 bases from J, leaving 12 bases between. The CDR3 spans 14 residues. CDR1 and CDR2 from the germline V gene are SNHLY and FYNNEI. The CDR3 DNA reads TGTGCCAGCAGTTGGTCTACCCTGAACTATGGCTACACCTTC. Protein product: CASSWSTLNYGYTF.

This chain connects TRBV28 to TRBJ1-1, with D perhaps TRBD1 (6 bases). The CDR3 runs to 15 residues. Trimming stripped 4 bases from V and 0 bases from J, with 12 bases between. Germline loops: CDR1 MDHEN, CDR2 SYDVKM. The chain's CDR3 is CASSSWTDMNTEAFF. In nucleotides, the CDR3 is TGTGCCAGCAGTTCCTGGACAGATATGAACACTGAAGCTTTCTTT.

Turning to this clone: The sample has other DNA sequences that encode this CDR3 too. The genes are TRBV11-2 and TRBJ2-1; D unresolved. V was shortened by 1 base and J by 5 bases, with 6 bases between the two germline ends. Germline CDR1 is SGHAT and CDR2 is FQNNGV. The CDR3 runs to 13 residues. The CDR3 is CASSLGLNNEQFF. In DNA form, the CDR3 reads TGTGCCAGCAGCTTAGGACTGAACAATGAGCAGTTCTTC.

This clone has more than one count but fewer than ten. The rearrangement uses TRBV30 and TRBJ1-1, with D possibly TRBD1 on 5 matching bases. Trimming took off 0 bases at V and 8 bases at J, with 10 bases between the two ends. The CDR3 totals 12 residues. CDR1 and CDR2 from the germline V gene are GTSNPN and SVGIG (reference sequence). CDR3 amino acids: CAWSVAGLEAFF. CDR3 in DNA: TGTGCCTGGAGTGTGGCGGGGCTCGAAGCTTTCTTT.

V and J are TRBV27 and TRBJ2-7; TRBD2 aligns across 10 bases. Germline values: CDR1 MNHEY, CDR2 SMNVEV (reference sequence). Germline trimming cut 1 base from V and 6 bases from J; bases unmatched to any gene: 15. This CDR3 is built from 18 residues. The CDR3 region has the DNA TGTGCCAGCAGTTTATTCGCCCGTCCACCGGGACTAGCGTCCGAGCAGTACTTC. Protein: CASSLFARPPGLASEQYF.

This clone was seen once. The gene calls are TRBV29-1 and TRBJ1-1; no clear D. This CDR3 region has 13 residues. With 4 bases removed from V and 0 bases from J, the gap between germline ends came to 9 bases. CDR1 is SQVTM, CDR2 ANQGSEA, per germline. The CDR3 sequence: CSVGLVLNTEAFF. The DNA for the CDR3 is TGCAGCGTTGGGTTGGTTTTGAACACTGAAGCTTTCTTT.

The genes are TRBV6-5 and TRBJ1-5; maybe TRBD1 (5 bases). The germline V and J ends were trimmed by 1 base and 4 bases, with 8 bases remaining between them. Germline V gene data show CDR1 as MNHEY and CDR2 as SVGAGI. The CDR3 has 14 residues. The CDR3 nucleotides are TGTGCCAGCAGTTACTTGTCAGGGAATCAGCCCCAGCATTTT. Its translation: CASSYLSGNQPQHF.

CDR3 residues: CASSRPGAGGRTDTQYF. CDR3 DNA: TGCGCCAGCAGCCGACCGGGGGCGGGAGGTCGCACAGATACGCAGTATTTT. The chain carries TRBV5-1 and TRBJ2-3, with TRBD2 identical over 8 bases. With V trimmed by 4 bases and J by 1 base, 11 bases remained unmatched. The CDR3 is 17 amino acids. CDR1 is SGHRS and CDR2 is YFSETQ in the germline V gene.

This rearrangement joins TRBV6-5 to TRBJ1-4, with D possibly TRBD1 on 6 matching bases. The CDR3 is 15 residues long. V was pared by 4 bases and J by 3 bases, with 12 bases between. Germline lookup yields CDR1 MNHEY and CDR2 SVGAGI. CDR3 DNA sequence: TGTGCCAGCAGTTTGAGACAGGACTCTAATGAAAAACTGTTTTTT. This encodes CASSLRQDSNEKLFF.

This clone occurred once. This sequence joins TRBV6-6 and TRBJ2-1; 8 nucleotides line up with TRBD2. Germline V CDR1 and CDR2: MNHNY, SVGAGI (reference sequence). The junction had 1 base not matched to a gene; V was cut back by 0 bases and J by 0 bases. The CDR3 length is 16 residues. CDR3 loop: CASSYSAGGSYNEQFF. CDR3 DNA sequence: TGTGCCAGCAGTTACTCGGCGGGGGGCTCCTACAATGAGCAGTTCTTC.

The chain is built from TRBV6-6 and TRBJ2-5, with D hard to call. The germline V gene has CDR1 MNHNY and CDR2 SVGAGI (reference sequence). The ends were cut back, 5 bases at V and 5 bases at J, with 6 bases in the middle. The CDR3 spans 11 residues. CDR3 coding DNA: TGTGCCAGCAGTACCGGGGAGACCCAGTACTTC. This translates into CASSTGETQYF.

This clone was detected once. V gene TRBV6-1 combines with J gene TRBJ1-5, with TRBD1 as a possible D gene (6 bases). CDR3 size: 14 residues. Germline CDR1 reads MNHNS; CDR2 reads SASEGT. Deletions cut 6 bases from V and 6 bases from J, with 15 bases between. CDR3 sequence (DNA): TGTGCCAGCAGCGAACAGGGAAGCGGTCAGCCCCAGCATTTT. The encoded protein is CASSEQGSGQPQHF.

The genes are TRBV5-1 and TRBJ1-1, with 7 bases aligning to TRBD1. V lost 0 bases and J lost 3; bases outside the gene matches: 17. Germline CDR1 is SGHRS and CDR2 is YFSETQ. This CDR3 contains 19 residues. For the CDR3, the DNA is TGCGCCAGCAGCTTGGAGATCAGACAGGGAAAAAGAGGGGACACTGAAGCTTTCTTT. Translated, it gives CASSLEIRQGKRGDTEAFF. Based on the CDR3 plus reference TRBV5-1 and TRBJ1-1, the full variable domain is KAGVTQTPRYLIKTRGQQVTLSCSPISGHRSVSWYQQTPGQGLQFLFEYFSETQRNKGNFPGRFSGRQFSNSRSEMNVSTLELGDSALYLCASSLEIRQGKRGDTEAFFGQGTRLTVV.

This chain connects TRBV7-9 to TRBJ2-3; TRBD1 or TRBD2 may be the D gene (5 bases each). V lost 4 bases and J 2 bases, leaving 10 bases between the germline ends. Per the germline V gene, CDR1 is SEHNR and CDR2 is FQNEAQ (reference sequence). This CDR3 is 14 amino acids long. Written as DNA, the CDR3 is TGTGCCAGCAGCTCCGGGACCCCCACAGATACGCAGTATTTT. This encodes CASSSGTPTDTQYF. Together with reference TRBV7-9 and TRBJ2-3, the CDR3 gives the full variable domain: DTGVSQNPRHKITKRGQNVTFRCDPISEHNRLYWYRQTLGQGPEFLTYFQNEAQLEKSRLLSDRFSAERPKGSFSTLEIQRTEQGDSAMYLCASSSGTPTDTQYFGPGTRLTVL.

For the CDR3, the DNA is TGTGCCAGCAGCCGGACAGGGACCAACACTGAAGCTTTCTTT. It translates to CASSRTGTNTEAFF. The chain combines TRBV7-6 with TRBJ1-1, with 8 bases aligning to TRBD1. Germline V gives CDR1 SGHVS, CDR2 FNYEAQ. The V gene end was trimmed by 5 bases and the J gene end by 2 bases; junction bases not matched to a gene: 4. The CDR3 is 14 residues long.

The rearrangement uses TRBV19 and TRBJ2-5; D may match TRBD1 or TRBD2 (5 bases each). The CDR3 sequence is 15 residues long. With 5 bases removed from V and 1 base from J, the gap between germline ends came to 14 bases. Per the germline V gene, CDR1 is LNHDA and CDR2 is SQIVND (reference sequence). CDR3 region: CASSVSRELQETQYF. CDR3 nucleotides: TGTGCCAGTAGTGTCAGCAGGGAGCTCCAAGAGACCCAGTACTTC. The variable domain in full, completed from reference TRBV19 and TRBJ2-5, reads DGGITQSPKYLFRKEGQNVTLSCEQNLNHDAMYWYRQDPGQGLRLIYYSQIVNDFQKGDIAEGYSVSREKKESFPLTVTSAQKNPTAFYLCASSVSRELQETQYFGPGTRLLVL.